This T cell receptor (beta chain) was captured in a study of T cell responses to AZD1222 COVID-19 vaccine (dated by TCRdb to the early 2020s). Regarding the complete study: AZD1222 recipients with second doses at about 4 weeks or about 12 weeks were pooled, because spike-specific TCR depth and breadth did not differ between schedules. TCR sequencing was performed for 230 to 250 trial participants, of whom around 210 were given two doses of AZD1222 and about 25 were given two doses of MenACWY control vaccine. Trial participants were enrolled by age into subgroups of 18-55, 56-69 and 70-plus years, and roughly 160, 29 and 62 TCR-sequenced participants, respectively, were included in these subgroups. The investigation overall reported the following: Participants were mostly white British, with more females than males. The authors suggested clonal diversity may have been underestimated. Epitopes outside the regions mutated in the B.1.351 and B.1.1.7 variants were reportedly recognized by nearly half of the unique spike-specific TCRs. A significant rise in spike-specific TCR breadth and depth was observed after two AZD1222 doses relative to day 0 and relative to MenACWY recipients. The whole spike protein was spanned by vaccine-associated CD4 TCRs, and dominant responses were seen in regions 160-218 and 743-854. The 56-69-year group was small, and its depth increase did not reach significance, likely because of low power. Because no day 14 peak-response samples were available, the repertoires could be characterized only after the peak T cell response. Conclusions about previously exposed vaccinees are limited, since just five to seven AZD1222 recipients were seropositive for SARS-CoV-2 at baseline.

Reading the germline V gene gives CDR1 SGHTA and CDR2 FQGNSA. At the junction V is shortened by 1 base and J by 4 bases, with 13 bases in between. The CDR3, cysteine through phenylalanine, is 16 amino acids long. Just CDR3 DNA is preserved here, 48 bases in frame from base 1. What this sample's time point label stands for: baseline before first vaccination. Vaccinee samples were obtained from the UK trials COV001 and COV002, which included a single-blind randomized controlled phase 2/3 trial of AZD1222 (ChAdOx1 nCoV-19) in healthy adults. For TCRbeta chain sequencing, PBMC samples were collected from trial participants at day 0 and at day 28 after the second dose. The CDR3 regions of human TCRbeta chains were analyzed by immunosequencing. The authors processed their data as follows. TCRs in the repertoires were matched against a reference library of SARS-CoV-2-specific TCRs that had been generated with the MIRA antigen-specificity platform. Breadth meant the fraction of unique TCRs that were SARS-CoV-2-associated, whereas depth meant the fraction of total T cells that were SARS-CoV-2-associated. Using the MIRA data, each spike-specific TCR was mapped to the spike region that the TCR reacts to and placed in a CD4 or CD8 class. Log10-transformed breadth and depth values were compared by one-way ANOVA with Sidak's multiple comparisons tests. The table comes from immuneACCESS by way of TCRdb, which keeps in-frame sequences with V and J called. Part of the clones is missing from these tables; in studies checked, under half for an unresolved V gene and the rest for unknown reasons. The V and J calls and clone size were taken over from that table, and D and trimming were inferred from the DNA. The sample table holds some 74,000 clones, of which more than 70% were seen once. 22% of the sample is in the top ten clones.

Points on this clone: Its cognate antigen has yet to be identified. No base-level quality is on record; no much larger clone is a single base apart.

The clonotype comes from an adult in good health. Here the sequenced sample was peripheral blood, taken on day 0 of AZD1222 vaccination. The receptor chain draws on TRBV7-2 and TRBJ1-4; TRBD1 could be the D gene, as 5 bases match. The encoded CDR3 is CASSLVWGGLNEKLFF. The DNA sequence reads TGTGCCAGCAGCTTAGTTTGGGGGGGTCTTAATGAAAAACTGTTTTTT. Extended through the reference TRBV7-2 and TRBJ1-4 proteins, this CDR3 yields the full variable domain: GAGVSQSPSNKVTEKGKDVELRCDPISGHTALYWYRQSLGQGLEFLIYFQGNSAPDKSGLPSDRFSAERTGGSVSTLTIQRTQQEDSAVYLCASSLVWGGLNEKLFFGSGTQLSVL.